The TCR beta chain described here comes from a study of regulatory T cells in long-lasting Graves disease. This clonotype was recorded many times. The time point denotes: newly diagnosed GD, antithyroid drugs for less than 3 months. RNA extracted from PBMCs served as the sequencing template. Arm-PCR of CDR3 regions and iRepertoire HTBI primers were used to build TCR beta libraries. Original data processing: The study identified under 80 TRBV and some 15 TRBJ segments across samples. One entry per CDR3 protein results from TCRdb running MiXCR on the multiplex PCR reads. These V and J calls rely on TCRdb rather than the paper's analysis. The sample has about 540,000 distinct CDR3 sequences; roughly 12% are singletons. The CDR3 loop spans 17 amino acids. CDR1 and CDR2 (germline): SQVTM, ANQGSEA. Germline trimming cut 6 bases from V and 0 bases from J; bases unmatched to any gene: 15. The data were also submitted as part of a second study, on T cells in Graves' hyperthyroidism and ophthalmopathy. According to that study: HTBI primers were used for first-round RT-PCR of the TCR CDR3. Most clonotypes that expanded in the thyroid above 0.001 also showed up in blood.

The TCR originated in a man in his thirties or forties with Graves disease. The chain carries TRBV29-1 and TRBJ2-3; 7 nucleotides agree with TRBD1. The starting material was peripheral blood mononuclear cells (PBMCs), obtained at new diagnosis, from a patient treated with antithyroid drugs. The CDR3 coding sequence is TGCAGCGTGGGACCGGGACAGACCTCCCCTAGCACAGATACGCAGTATTTT. Translation gives CSVGPGQTSPSTDTQYF.